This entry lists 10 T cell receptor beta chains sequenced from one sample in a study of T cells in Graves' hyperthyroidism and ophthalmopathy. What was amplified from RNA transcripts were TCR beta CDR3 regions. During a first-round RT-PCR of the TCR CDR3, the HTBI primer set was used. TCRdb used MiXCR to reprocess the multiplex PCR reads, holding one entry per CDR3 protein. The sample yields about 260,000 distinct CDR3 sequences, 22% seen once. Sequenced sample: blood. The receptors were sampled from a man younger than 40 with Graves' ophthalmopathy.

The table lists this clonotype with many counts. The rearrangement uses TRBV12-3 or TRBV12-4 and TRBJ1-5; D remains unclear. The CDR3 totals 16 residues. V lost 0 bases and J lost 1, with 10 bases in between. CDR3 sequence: CASSLAGVTSNQPQHF. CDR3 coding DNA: TGTGCCAGCAGTTTAGCCGGGGTCACCAGCAATCAGCCCCAGCATTTT.

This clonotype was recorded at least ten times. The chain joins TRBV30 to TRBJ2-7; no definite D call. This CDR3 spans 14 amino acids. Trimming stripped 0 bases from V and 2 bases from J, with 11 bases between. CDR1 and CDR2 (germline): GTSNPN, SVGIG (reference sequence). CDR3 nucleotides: TGTGCCTGGAGTGTACGCAGGCCGACCTACGAGCAGTACTTC. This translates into CAWSVRRPTYEQYF.

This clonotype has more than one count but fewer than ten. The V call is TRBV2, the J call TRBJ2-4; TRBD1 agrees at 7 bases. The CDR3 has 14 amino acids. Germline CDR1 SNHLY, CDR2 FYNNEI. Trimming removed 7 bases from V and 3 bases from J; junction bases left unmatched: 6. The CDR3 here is CASTRTGVKNIQYF. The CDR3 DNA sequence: TGTGCCAGCACGCGAACAGGGGTCAAAAACATTCAGTACTTC.

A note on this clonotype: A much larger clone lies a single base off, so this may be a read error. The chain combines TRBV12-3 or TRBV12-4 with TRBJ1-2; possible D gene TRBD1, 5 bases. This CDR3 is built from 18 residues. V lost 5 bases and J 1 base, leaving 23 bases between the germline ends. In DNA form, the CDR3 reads TGTGCCAGCAGTCTTGCCCTAGGTTTTGACAGCTATAACTATGGCTACACCTTC. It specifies CASSLALGFDSYNYGYTF.

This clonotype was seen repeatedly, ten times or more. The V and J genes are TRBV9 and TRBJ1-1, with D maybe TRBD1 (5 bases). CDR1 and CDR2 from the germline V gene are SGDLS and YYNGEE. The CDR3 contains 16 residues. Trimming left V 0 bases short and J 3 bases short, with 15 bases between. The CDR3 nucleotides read TGTGCCAGCAGCGTAGGGGAACAGACAGCCGACACTGAAGCTTTCTTT. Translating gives CASSVGEQTADTEAFF.

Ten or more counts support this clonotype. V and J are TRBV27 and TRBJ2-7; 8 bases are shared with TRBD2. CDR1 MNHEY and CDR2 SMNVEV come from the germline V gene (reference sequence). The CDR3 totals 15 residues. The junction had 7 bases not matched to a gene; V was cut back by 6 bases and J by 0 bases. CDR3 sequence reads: CASSPWGTSSYEQYF. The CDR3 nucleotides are TGTGCCAGCAGCCCTTGGGGGACTAGCTCCTACGAGCAGTACTTC.

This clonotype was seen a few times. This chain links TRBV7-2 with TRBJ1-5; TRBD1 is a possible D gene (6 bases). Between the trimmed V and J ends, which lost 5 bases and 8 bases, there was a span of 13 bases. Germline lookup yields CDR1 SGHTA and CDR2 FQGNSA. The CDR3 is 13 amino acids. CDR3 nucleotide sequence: TGTGCCAGCAGCCGGGACAACCGGGAGCCCCAGCATTTT. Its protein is CASSRDNREPQHF.

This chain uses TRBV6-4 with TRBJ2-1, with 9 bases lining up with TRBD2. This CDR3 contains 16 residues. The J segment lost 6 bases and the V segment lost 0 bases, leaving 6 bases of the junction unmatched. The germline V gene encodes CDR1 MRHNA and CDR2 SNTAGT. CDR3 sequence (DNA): TGTGCCAGCAGTGACTCTGGGACTAGCCTCCCCAATGAGCAGTTCTTC. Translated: CASSDSGTSLPNEQFF.

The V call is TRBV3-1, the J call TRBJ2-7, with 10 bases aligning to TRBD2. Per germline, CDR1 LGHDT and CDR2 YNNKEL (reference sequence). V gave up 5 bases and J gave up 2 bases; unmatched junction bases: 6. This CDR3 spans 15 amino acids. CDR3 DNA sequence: TGTGCCAGCAGCTGGCGGACTAGCGGACCCTACGAGCAGTACTTC. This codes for CASSWRTSGPYEQYF.

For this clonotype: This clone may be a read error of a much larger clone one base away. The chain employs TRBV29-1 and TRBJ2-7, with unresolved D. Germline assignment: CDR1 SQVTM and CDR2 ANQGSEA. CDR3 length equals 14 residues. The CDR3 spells CSAEDGPRPGQQYF. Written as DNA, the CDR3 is TGCAGCGCTGAAGATGGTCCACGCCCTGGTCAGCAGTACTTC.